This note documents a single TCR beta chain sequence. Its specificity is unknown. This entry belongs to a study of PD-1 blockade in classical Hodgkin lymphoma. Notes on the study in general: Initiation of nivolumab under 1 year after ASCT led to exclusion of patients. Patients newly diagnosed and complete responders had comparable baseline diversity. While CD8+ TCR diversity did not rise significantly by C4D1, CD4+ TCR diversity did. Diminished baseline TCR diversity has been reported in newly diagnosed patients relative to healthy donors.

CDR1 and CDR2 from the germline V gene are LNHNV and YYDKDF (reference sequence). The CDR3 sequence is 15 residues long. The trim removed 3 bases at V and 1 base at J, leaving 5 bases unmatched. Some clones are missing from TCRdb's copy, which holds only in-frame ones; the method was immunoSEQ multiplex PCR. The sample contains 15,000 to 20,000 clones, around 76% of which appear only once. Time point denoted: cycle 4 day 1 (C4D1), after more than five weeks of nivolumab. Relapse was seen in all patients after autologous stem cell transplantation, and brentuximab vedotin exposure was variable. V and J are TRBV15 and TRBJ2-5, with TRBD1 matching over 7 bases. Sequencing was performed on peripheral blood mononuclear cells (PBMCs), taken before the fourth cycle of nivolumab. This clonotype originated in a human donor with classical Hodgkin lymphoma. The CDR3 protein is CATSRRGTAQETQYF. CDR3 DNA: TGTGCCACCAGCAGGAGGGGGACAGCCCAAGAGACCCAGTACTTC.